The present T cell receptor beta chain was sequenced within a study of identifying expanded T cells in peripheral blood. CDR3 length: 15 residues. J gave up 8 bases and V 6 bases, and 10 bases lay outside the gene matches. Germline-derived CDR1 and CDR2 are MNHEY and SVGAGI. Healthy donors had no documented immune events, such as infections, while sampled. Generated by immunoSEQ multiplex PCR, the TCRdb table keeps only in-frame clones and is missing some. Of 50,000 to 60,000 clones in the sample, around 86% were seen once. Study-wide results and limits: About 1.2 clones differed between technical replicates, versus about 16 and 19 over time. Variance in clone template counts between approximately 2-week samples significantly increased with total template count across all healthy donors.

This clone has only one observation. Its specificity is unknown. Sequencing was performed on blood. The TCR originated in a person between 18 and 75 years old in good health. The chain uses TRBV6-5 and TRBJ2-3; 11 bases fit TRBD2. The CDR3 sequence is CASSRAGTSGSTQYF. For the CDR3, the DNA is TGTGCCAGCAGCAGAGCCGGGACTAGCGGTTCTACGCAGTATTTT.